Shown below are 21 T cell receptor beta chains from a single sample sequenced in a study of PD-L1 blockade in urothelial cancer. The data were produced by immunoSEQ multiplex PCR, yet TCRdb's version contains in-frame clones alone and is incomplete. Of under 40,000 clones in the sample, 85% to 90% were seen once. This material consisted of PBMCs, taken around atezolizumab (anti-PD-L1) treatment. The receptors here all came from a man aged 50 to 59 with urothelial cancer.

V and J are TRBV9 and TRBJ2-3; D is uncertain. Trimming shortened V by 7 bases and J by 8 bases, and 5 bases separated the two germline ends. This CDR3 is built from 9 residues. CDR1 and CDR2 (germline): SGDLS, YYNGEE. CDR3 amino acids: CASGPTQYF. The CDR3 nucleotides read TGTGCCAGCGGGCCTACGCAGTATTTT.

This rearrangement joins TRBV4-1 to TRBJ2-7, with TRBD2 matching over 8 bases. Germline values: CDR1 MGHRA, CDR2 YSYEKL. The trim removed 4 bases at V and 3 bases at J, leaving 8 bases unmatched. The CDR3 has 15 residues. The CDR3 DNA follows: TGCGCCAGCAGCCCTACCGGGGGGGTCAACTACGAGCAGTACTTC. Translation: CASSPTGGVNYEQYF.

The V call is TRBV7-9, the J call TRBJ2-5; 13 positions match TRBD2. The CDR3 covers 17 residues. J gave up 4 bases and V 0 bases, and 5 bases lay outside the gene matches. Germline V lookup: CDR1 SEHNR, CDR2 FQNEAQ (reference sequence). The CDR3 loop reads CASSLALLAGGTETQYF. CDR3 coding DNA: TGTGCCAGCAGCTTAGCGCTACTAGCGGGGGGGACAGAGACCCAGTACTTC.

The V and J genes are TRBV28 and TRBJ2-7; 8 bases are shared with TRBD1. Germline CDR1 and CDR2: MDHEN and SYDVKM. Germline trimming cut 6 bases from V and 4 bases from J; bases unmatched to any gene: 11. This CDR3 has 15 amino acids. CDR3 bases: TGTGCCAGCAGCACGGACAGGGCGCGACCTTACGAGCAGTACTTC. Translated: CASSTDRARPYEQYF.

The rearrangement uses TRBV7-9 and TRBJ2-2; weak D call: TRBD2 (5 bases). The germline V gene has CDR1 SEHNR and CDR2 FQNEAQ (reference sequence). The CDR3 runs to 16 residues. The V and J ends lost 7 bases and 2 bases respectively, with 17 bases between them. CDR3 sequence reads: CASTPPEGINTGELFF. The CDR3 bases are TGTGCCAGCACCCCGCCAGAGGGTATAAACACCGGGGAGCTGTTTTTT.

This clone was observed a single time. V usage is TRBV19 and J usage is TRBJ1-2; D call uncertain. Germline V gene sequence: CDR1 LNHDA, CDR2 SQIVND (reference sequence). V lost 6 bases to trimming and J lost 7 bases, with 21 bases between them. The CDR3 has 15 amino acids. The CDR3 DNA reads TGTGCCAGTAGCAAAATTTCCCTCAACCAGTTTGGCTACACCTTC. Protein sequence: CASSKISLNQFGYTF.

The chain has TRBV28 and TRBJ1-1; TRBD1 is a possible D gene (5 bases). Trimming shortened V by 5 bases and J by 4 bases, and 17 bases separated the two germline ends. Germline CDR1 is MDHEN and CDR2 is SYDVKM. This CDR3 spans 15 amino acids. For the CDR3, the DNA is TGTGCCAGCAGTAGACCACAACGGAGGGGCACTGAAGCTTTCTTT. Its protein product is CASSRPQRRGTEAFF.

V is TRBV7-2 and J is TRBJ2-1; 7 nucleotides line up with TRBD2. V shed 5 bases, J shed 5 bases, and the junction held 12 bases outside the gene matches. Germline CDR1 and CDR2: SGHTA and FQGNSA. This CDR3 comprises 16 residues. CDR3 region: CASSPVFTRGNNEQFF. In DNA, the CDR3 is TGTGCCAGCAGCCCTGTCTTCACGCGGGGGAACAATGAGCAGTTCTTC.

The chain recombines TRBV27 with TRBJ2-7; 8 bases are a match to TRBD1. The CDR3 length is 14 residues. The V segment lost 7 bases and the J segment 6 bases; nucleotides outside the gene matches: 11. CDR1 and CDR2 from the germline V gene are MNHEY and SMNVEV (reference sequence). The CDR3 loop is CASTPGQGAFEQYF. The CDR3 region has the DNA TGTGCCAGCACCCCAGGGCAGGGGGCATTCGAGCAGTACTTC.

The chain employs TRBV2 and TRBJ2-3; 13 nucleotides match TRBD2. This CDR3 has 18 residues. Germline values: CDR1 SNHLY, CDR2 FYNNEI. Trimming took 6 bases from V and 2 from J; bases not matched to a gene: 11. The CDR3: CASRRGTSGAPYTDTQYF. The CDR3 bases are TGTGCCAGCAGGAGAGGGACTAGCGGGGCCCCTTACACAGATACGCAGTATTTT.

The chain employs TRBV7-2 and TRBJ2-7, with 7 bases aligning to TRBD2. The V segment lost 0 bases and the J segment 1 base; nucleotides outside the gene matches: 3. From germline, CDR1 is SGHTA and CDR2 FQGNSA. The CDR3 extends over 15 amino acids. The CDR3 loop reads CASSLARTRSYEQYF. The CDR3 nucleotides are TGTGCCAGCAGCTTAGCGAGGACTAGATCCTACGAGCAGTACTTC.

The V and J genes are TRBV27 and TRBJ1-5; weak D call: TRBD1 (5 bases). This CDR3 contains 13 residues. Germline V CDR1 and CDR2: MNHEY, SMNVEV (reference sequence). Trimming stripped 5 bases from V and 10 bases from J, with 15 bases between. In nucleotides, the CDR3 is TGTGCCAGCAGTGCGACAGTTTTGGAACCCCAGCATTTT. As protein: CASSATVLEPQHF.

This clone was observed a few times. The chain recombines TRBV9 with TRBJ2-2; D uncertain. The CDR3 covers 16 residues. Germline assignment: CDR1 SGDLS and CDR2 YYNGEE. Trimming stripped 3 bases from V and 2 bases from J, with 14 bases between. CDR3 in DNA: TGTGCCAGCAGCGCAGTGGATGGGCCCAACACCGGGGAGCTGTTTTTT. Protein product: CASSAVDGPNTGELFF.

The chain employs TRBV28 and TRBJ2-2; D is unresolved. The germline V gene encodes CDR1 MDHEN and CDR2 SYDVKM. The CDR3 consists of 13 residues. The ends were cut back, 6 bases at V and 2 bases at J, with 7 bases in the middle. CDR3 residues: CASRSGNTGELFF. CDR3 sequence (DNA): TGTGCCAGCAGATCAGGAAACACCGGGGAGCTGTTTTTT.

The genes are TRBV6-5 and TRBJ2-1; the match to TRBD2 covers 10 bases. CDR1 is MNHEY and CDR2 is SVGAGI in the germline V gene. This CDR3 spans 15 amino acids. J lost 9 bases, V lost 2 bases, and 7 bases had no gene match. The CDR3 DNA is TGTGCCAGCAGTTACCCTCCTAGCGGGGGAGGTGAGCAGTTCTTC. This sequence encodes CASSYPPSGGGEQFF.

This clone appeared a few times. In nucleotides, the CDR3 is TGTGCCAGCAGCGTAGGGGGTAGCGGCAAGACCGGGGAGCTGTTTTTT. This gives the protein CASSVGGSGKTGELFF. The chain couples TRBV9 to TRBJ2-2; D possibly corresponds to TRBD2 (6 bases). V lost 0 bases, J lost 5 bases, and 14 bases lay in between. The germline V gene has CDR1 SGDLS and CDR2 YYNGEE. There are 16 residues in the CDR3.

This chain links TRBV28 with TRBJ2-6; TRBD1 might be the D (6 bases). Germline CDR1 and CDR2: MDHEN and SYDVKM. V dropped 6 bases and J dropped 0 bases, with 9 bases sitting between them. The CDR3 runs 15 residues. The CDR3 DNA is TGTGCCAGCAGGAGAGGGGGCTCTGGGGCCAACGTCCTGACTTTC. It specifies CASRRGGSGANVLTF.

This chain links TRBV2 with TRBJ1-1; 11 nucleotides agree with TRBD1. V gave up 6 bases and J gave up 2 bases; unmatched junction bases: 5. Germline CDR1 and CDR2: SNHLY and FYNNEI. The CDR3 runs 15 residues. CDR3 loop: CASRGQGEKNTEAFF. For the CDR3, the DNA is TGTGCCAGCAGGGGACAGGGGGAAAAAAACACTGAAGCTTTCTTT.

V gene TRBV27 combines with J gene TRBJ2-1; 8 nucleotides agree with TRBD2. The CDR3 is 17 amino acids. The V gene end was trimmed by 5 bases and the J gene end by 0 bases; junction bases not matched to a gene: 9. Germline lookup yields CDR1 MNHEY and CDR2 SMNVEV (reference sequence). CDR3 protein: CASSQPGTSNSYNEQFF. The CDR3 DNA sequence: TGTGCCAGCAGTCAACCCGGGACTAGTAACTCCTACAATGAGCAGTTCTTC.

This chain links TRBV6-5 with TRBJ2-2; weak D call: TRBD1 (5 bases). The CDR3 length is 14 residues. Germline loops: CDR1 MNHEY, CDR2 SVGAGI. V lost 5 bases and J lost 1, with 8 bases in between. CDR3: CASSGRGNTGELFF. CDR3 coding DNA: TGTGCCAGCAGTGGAAGGGGGAACACCGGGGAGCTGTTTTTT.

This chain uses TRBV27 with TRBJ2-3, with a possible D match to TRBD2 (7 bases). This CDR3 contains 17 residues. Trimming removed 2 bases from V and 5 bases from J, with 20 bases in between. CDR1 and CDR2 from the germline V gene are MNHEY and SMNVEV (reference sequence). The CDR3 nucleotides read TGTGCCAGCAGTTTAGTAGTAGGGGGGGGGCGTAGAGATACGCAGTATTTT. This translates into CASSLVVGGGRRDTQYF.